These 21 T cell receptor beta chains share one sample of origin, sequenced in a study of vaccination and CD4 T cells after COVID-19. Antigens for these TCRs are unknown. The treatment is: 10-day PBMC culture with coronavirus spike peptide pools or control peptides (ViraFEST assay). The assay that was used to sequence DNA from cultured CD4+ T cells was the Oncomine TCR Beta short-read assay. TCRdb recomputed calls from the PCR reads with MiXCR, one row per CDR3 protein. Found here are under 9,000 distinct CDR3 sequences, around 60% of them singletons; the top ten hold 15% to 17%. This specimen was cultured CD4+ T cells from blood, taken after SARS-CoV-2 vaccination. These receptors all stem from a human donor with COVID-19.

The V gene is TRBV4-3, the J gene TRBJ1-2; perhaps TRBD1 as D (6 bases). V dropped 1 base and J dropped 4 bases, with 13 bases sitting between them. CDR1 and CDR2 from the germline V gene are LGHNA and YSLEER. This CDR3 is 15 amino acids long. This CDR3 reads CASSQGPGQGYGYTF. CDR3 DNA: TGCGCCAGCAGCCAAGGTCCGGGACAAGGCTATGGCTACACCTTC.

This clonotype was found a few times. The V and J genes are TRBV7-9 and TRBJ2-5; D may correspond to TRBD1 or TRBD2 (5 bases each). The germline V and J ends were trimmed by 2 bases and 5 bases, with 9 bases remaining between them. The CDR3 spans 13 residues. Germline V CDR1 and CDR2: SEHNR, FQNEAQ (reference sequence). This chain's CDR3 is CASSLSREETQYF. CDR3 bases: TGTGCCAGCAGCTTATCCAGGGAGGAGACCCAGTACTTC.

V gene TRBV28 combines with J gene TRBJ2-2; 8 nucleotides align to TRBD2. V was clipped by 5 bases and J by 4 bases; unmatched bases: 6. The CDR3 loop spans 15 amino acids. Germline CDR1 and CDR2: MDHEN and SYDVKM. The CDR3 region has the DNA TGTGCCAGCAGTCGGAGAGCGGGGGCCACCGGGGAGCTGTTTTTT. Residues: CASSRRAGATGELFF.

This chain joins TRBV11-2 and TRBJ2-1; 10 bases fit TRBD2. Unmatched junction bases numbered 7, after V lost 4 bases and J lost 4 bases. This CDR3 has 16 amino acids. Germline V gene sequence: CDR1 SGHAT, CDR2 FQNNGV. Here the CDR3 DNA reads TGTGCCAGCAGCTCCCTAGCGGGGGCTGGATACAATGAGCAGTTCTTC. This translates into CASSSLAGAGYNEQFF.

V and J are TRBV5-1 and TRBJ1-2; 11 nucleotides agree with TRBD1. J was trimmed by 10 bases and V by 0 bases; bases with no gene match: 8. The germline gives CDR1 SGHRS, CDR2 YFSETQ. CDR3 length: 15 amino acids. The CDR3 DNA reads as TGCGCCAGCAGCTTGGTAGGACAGGGGGCGCGATCCTACACCTTC. Encoded protein: CASSLVGQGARSYTF.

The rearrangement joins TRBV6-1 to TRBJ2-6; 8 bases fit TRBD1. The germline CDR1 and CDR2 sequences are MNHNS and SASEGT. This CDR3 has 19 amino acids. The trim removed 7 bases at V and 4 bases at J, leaving 18 bases unmatched. The CDR3 DNA reads TGTGCCAGCATTGGAAATCGGCAGGGGGCTGTTGGAGGGGCCAACGTCCTGACTTTC. It is translated as CASIGNRQGAVGGANVLTF.

This chain uses TRBV20-1 with TRBJ2-2; weak D call: TRBD1 (6 bases). There are 14 residues in the CDR3. V shed 6 bases and J shed 0 bases, with 11 bases lying between them. In germline, CDR1 is DFQATT, CDR2 SNEGSKA (reference sequence). The CDR3 sequence is CSATGTSNTGELFF. The CDR3 nucleotides read TGCAGTGCCACCGGGACATCGAACACCGGGGAGCTGTTTTTT.

The chain carries TRBV28 and TRBJ1-6; TRBD1 matches 10 bases. V shed 7 bases, J shed 9 bases, and the junction held 12 bases outside the gene matches. CDR1 is MDHEN, CDR2 SYDVKM, per germline. The CDR3 is 16 residues long. The CDR3 reads CASTESTGGVGSPLHF. For the CDR3, the DNA is TGTGCCAGCACCGAATCGACAGGGGGCGTTGGTTCACCCCTCCACTTT.

The V call is TRBV20-1, the J call TRBJ2-7; 8 positions agree with TRBD1. CDR3 length: 13 amino acids. After removal of 5 bases from V and 3 bases from J, the junction contained 6 bases not matched to a gene. Germline CDR1 DFQATT, CDR2 SNEGSKA (reference sequence). The DNA of the CDR3 is TGCAGTGCTCTGACAGGGGCGGGCTACGAGCAGTACTTC. Its protein product is CSALTGAGYEQYF.

The chain joins TRBV2 to TRBJ2-3; 11 bases line up with TRBD2. V lost 6 bases to trimming and J lost 4 bases; unmatched junction nucleotides: 9. Germline values: CDR1 SNHLY, CDR2 FYNNEI. This CDR3 contains 16 residues. The CDR3 here is CASRRLAGNAADTQYF. The CDR3 region has the DNA TGTGCCAGCAGGCGACTAGCGGGGAACGCCGCAGATACGCAGTATTTT.

The rearrangement links TRBV28 to TRBJ1-6; D not certain. The CDR3 consists of 12 residues. The V end was cut by 7 bases, the J end by 8 bases, with 9 bases between. The germline gives CDR1 MDHEN, CDR2 SYDVKM. The CDR3 reads CASKLGDSPLHF. CDR3 DNA sequence: TGTGCCAGCAAGCTTGGTGATTCACCCCTCCACTTT. The full variable domain, its missing parts supplied by reference TRBV28 and TRBJ1-6, is DVKVTQSSRYLVKRTGEKVFLECVQDMDHENMFWYRQDPGLGLRLIYFSYDVKMKEKGDIPEGYSVSREKKERFSLILESASTNQTSMYLCASKLGDSPLHFGNGTRLTVT.

The chain couples TRBV15 to TRBJ2-5, with D unclear. CDR1 is LNHNV, CDR2 YYDKDF, per germline (reference sequence). V was pared by 3 bases and J by 3 bases, with 11 bases between. The CDR3 totals 14 residues. The CDR3 loop is CATSREMKEETQYF. The CDR3 bases are TGTGCCACCAGCAGGGAGATGAAAGAAGAGACCCAGTACTTC.

V is TRBV27 and J is TRBJ1-1; D possibly corresponds to TRBD1 (5 bases). Trimming shortened V by 10 bases and J by 8 bases, and 14 bases separated the two germline ends. Germline CDR1 is MNHEY and CDR2 is SMNVEV (reference sequence). This CDR3 spans 11 amino acids. The CDR3 loop is CATHQGTEAFF. The CDR3 DNA reads TGTGCCACCCACCAGGGAACAGAAGCTTTCTTT.

The chain uses TRBV30 and TRBJ2-3; 11 nucleotides line up with TRBD2. The length of the CDR3 is 19 residues. With 1 base clipped from V and 1 base from J, the junction kept 13 bases outside the gene matches. Per the germline V gene, CDR1 is GTSNPN and CDR2 is SVGIG (reference sequence). The CDR3: CAWSGLASGGTTGTDTQYF. The CDR3 DNA follows: TGTGCCTGGAGTGGGCTCGCTAGCGGGGGGACAACAGGCACAGATACGCAGTATTTT.

This clonotype was counted between two and nine times. The chain couples TRBV6-2 or TRBV6-3 to TRBJ2-1; 13 bases are shared with TRBD2. Germline CDR1 is MNHEY and CDR2 is SVGEGT. CDR3 size: 14 residues. Trimming took 8 bases from V and 8 from J; bases not matched to a gene: 6. In nucleotides, the CDR3 is TGTGCCAGCGGCGGGACTAGCGGGGCCTATGAGCAGTTCTTC. Amino acid sequence: CASGGTSGAYEQFF.

This clonotype was counted a few times. This chain uses TRBV5-1 with TRBJ2-2; TRBD1 might be the D (5 bases). The CDR3 extends over 15 amino acids. V was shortened by 1 base and J by 2 bases, with 9 bases between the two germline ends. Germline V gene sequence: CDR1 SGHRS, CDR2 YFSETQ. The CDR3 here is CASSLQGSNTGELFF. Here the CDR3 DNA reads TGCGCCAGCAGCTTGCAGGGCTCTAACACCGGGGAGCTGTTTTTT.

This clonotype was recorded once. Sequence at one end of the junction differs from germline and may be a read error. The CDR3 bases are TGTGCCAGTAGTTACGGGACACAGAACACTGAAGCTTTCTTT. The encoded protein is CASSYGTQNTEAFF. The gene calls are TRBV6-5 and TRBJ1-1; D is perhaps TRBD1 (6 bases). CDR3 size: 14 residues. CDR1 MNHEY and CDR2 SVGAGI come from the germline V gene.

There are a few counts of this clonotype. The V and J genes are TRBV20-1 and TRBJ2-3; possibly TRBD2 for D (6 bases). Germline V gene lookup returns CDR1 DFQATT and CDR2 SNEGSKA (reference sequence). Trimming took off 5 bases at V and 0 bases at J, with 9 bases between the two ends. This CDR3 is built from 13 residues. CDR3 in amino acids: CSALGGSTDTQYF. CDR3 DNA: TGCAGTGCTCTCGGGGGTAGCACAGATACGCAGTATTTT.

This clonotype appeared once. The V and J genes are TRBV12-3 or TRBV12-4 and TRBJ2-5, with a weak D call TRBD1 (6 bases). The CDR3 sequence is 15 residues long. With 3 bases removed from V and 4 bases from J, the gap between germline ends came to 15 bases. CDR3 protein: CASSFGRGMRETQYF. The CDR3 DNA is TGTGCCAGCAGTTTCGGTAGGGGGATGCGAGAGACCCAGTACTTC.

V usage is TRBV6-5 and J usage is TRBJ2-7; D is possibly TRBD1 (5 bases). The V gene lost 2 bases and the J gene lost 3 bases, with 14 bases spanning the gap. This CDR3 comprises 15 residues. Germline assignment: CDR1 MNHEY and CDR2 SVGAGI. CDR3 DNA sequence: TGTGCCAGCAGTTACATCGGACAACCTGACTACGAGCAGTACTTC. Protein product: CASSYIGQPDYEQYF.

The V call is TRBV20-1, the J call TRBJ2-3; D is possibly TRBD2 (6 bases). CDR1 is DFQATT and CDR2 is SNEGSKA in the germline V gene (reference sequence). V dropped 4 bases and J dropped 0 bases, with 11 bases sitting between them. There are 14 residues in the CDR3. The CDR3 is CSANPGVSTDTQYF. The DNA of the CDR3 is TGCAGTGCTAATCCGGGGGTAAGCACAGATACGCAGTATTTT.